What follows is one TCR beta chain and its context. The assay was immunoSEQ multiplex PCR, and TCRdb's table has in-frame clones only and misses some. This sample yields about 150,000 clones, of which roughly four fifths are seen a single time; approximately 11% belongs to the top ten. The junction had 10 bases not matched to a gene; V was cut back by 5 bases and J by 5 bases. The CDR3 length is 15 residues. Germline values: CDR1 SGHVS, CDR2 FNYEAQ. The data stem from a study of blood T cell repertoires in COVID-19. On the study more broadly: Samples of COVID-19 (acute and convalescent) were obtained from the United States, Italy and Spain.

The sequencing input was peripheral blood. The rearrangement joins TRBV7-6 to TRBJ2-7; 9 bases match TRBD2. The TCR comes from a man aged 70 or older with active or convalescent COVID-19. The CDR3 here is CASSPLAGERDEQYF. The CDR3 DNA sequence: TGTGCCAGCAGCCCGTTAGCGGGAGAAAGGGACGAGCAGTACTTC.